A selection of T cell receptor beta chains follows, all from one sample in a study of PD-L1 blockade in urothelial cancer. Clones were read by immunoSEQ multiplex PCR, and TCRdb kept only the in-frame ones, dropping some. The sample has under 100,000 clones, about 80% seen once. The sequenced sample was PBMCs, obtained around atezolizumab (anti-PD-L1) treatment. All receptors come from a man between 70 and 80 years old with urothelial cancer. Each CDR3 is given with its conserved first and last residue. The D gene is left open where the match is weak. For some rows the clone size is stated as once, few or many, or as a class when expanded; others skip it.

V: TRBV19; J: TRBJ1-1; size: NA; D: NA; CDR3: CASTFGAGMNTEAFF; DNA: TGTGCCAGTACCTTTGGGGCAGGGATGAACACTGAAGCTTTCTTT
V: TRBV5-4; J: TRBJ1-2; size: NA; D: TRBD1; CDR3: CASSLWGQGSQGYTF; DNA: TGTGCCAGCAGCTTGTGGGGACAGGGATCGCAAGGCTACACCTTC
V: TRBV13; J: TRBJ1-1; size: NA; D: NA; CDR3: CASSTGHEAFF; DNA: TGTGCCAGCAGCACGGGACACGAAGCTTTCTTT
V: TRBV5-1; J: TRBJ2-5; size: NA; D: TRBD1; CDR3: CASSWTGNVIEETQYF; DNA: TGCGCCAGCAGCTGGACAGGGAATGTCATTGAGGAGACCCAGTACTTC
V: TRBV15; J: TRBJ1-4; size: NA; D: TRBD1; CDR3: CATSRALGGTGEEKLFF; DNA: TGTGCCACCAGCAGAGCCCTTGGGGGGACAGGGGAAGAAAAACTGTTTTTT
V: TRBV7-2; J: TRBJ1-2; size: NA; D: TRBD1; CDR3: CASSFRTGPNYGYTF; DNA: TGTGCCAGCAGCTTCAGGACAGGGCCTAACTATGGCTACACCTTC
V: TRBV29-1; J: TRBJ1-1; size: once; D: NA; CDR3: CSARGYQITEAFF; DNA: TGCAGCGCCCGAGGGTACCAGATAACTGAAGCTTTCTTT
V: TRBV7-2; J: TRBJ2-5; size: NA; D: NA; CDR3: CASSPGLEKETQYF; DNA: TGTGCCAGCAGCCCGGGACTTGAGAAAGAGACCCAGTACTTC
V: TRBV5-4; J: TRBJ2-1; size: NA; D: TRBD1; CDR3: CASSHARDRGGNEQFF; DNA: TGTGCCAGCAGTCACGCCCGGGACAGGGGCGGCAATGAGCAGTTCTTC
V: TRBV6-5; J: TRBJ2-7; size: NA; D: NA; CDR3: CASRPGGSYEQYF; DNA: TGTGCCAGCAGACCTGGAGGGTCCTACGAGCAGTACTTC
V: TRBV4-1; J: TRBJ2-7; size: NA; D: NA; CDR3: CASSQEWGQTYEQYF; DNA: TGCGCCAGCAGCCAAGAATGGGGCCAGACCTACGAGCAGTACTTC
V: TRBV6-1; J: TRBJ2-2; size: once; D: NA; CDR3: CASSQRTEAGELFF; DNA: TGTGCCAGCAGTCAAAGGACAGAAGCCGGGGAGCTGTTTTTT
V: TRBV29-1; J: TRBJ2-7; size: NA; D: TRBD1; CDR3: CSASLGTGGSYEQYF; DNA: TGCAGCGCCAGCCTGGGAACAGGGGGATCCTACGAGCAGTACTTC
V: TRBV7-9; J: TRBJ2-1; size: NA; D: NA; CDR3: CASSLRGEQFF; DNA: TGTGCCAGCAGCCTACGAGGCGAGCAGTTCTTC
V: TRBV7-6; J: TRBJ1-2; size: NA; D: NA; CDR3: CASSYSHFYGYTF; DNA: TGTGCCAGCAGCTACTCCCACTTCTATGGCTACACCTTC
V: TRBV9; J: TRBJ2-4; size: NA; D: NA; CDR3: CASSVGLEGLAKNIQYF; DNA: TGTGCCAGCAGCGTAGGTTTGGAGGGGCTAGCCAAAAACATTCAGTACTTC
V: TRBV4-1; J: TRBJ2-7; size: many; D: NA; CDR3: CASSPGISYEQYF; DNA: TGCGCCAGCAGCCCGGGGATCTCCTACGAGCAGTACTTC
V: TRBV9; J: TRBJ2-3; size: NA; D: NA; CDR3: CASSAGLGQGTDTQYF; DNA: TGTGCCAGCAGCGCGGGCCTGGGGCAGGGAACAGATACGCAGTATTTT
V: TRBV7-3; J: TRBJ2-3; size: NA; D: TRBD1; CDR3: CASSKGGGTDTQYF; DNA: TGTGCCAGCAGCAAAGGGGGCGGCACAGATACGCAGTATTTT